This TCR beta chain originates from a study of T cell repertoires in cytomegalovirus infection. Study-wide results and limits: People with CMV and the relevant HLA were identified by cumulative public TCR beta family frequency.

The CDR3 covers 14 residues. The germline gives CDR1 SGHVS, CDR2 FQNEAQ. Trimming took 1 base from V and 8 from J, leaving 12 bases between them. TCRdb independently ran MiXCR on the reads; one entry per CDR3 protein. The sample contains some 320,000 distinct CDR3 sequences, 25% to 30% of which appear only once. This clonotype was observed a few times. The antigen is not known. Sample: cultured PBMCs, taken from culture after CMV antigen stimulation. This sequence was found in a human donor in good health (CMV status not recorded). Some clones in this sample may be carry-over from other donors' samples. V gene TRBV7-8 combines with J gene TRBJ2-1; the D is unclear. The chain's CDR3 is CASSLVLPRDEQFF. The CDR3 DNA reads as TGTGCCAGCAGCTTAGTTCTACCTCGGGATGAGCAGTTCTTC.